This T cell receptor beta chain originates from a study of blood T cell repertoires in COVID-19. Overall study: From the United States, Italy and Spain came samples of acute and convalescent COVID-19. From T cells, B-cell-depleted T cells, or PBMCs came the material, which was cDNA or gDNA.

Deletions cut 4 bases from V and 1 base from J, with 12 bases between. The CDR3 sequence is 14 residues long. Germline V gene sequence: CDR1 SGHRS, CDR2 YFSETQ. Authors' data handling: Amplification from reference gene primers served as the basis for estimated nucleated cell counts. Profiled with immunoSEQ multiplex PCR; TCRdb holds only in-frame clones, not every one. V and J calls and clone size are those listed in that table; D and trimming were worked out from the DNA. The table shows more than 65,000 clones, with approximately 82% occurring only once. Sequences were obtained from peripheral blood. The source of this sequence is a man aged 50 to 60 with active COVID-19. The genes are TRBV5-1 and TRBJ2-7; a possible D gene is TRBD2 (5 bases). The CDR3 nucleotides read TGCGCCAGCAGCCCCGGGATTCTATCCTACGAGCAGTACTTC. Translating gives CASSPGILSYEQYF.